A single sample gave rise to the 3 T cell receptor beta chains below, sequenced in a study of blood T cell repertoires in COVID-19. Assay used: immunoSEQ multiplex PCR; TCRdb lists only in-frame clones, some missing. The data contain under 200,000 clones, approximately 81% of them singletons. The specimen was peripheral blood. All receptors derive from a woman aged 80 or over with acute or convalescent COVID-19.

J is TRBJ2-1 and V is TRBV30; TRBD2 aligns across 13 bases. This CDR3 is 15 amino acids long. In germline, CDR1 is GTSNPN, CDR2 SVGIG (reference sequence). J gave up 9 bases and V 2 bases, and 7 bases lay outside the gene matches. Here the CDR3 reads CAWSTGLAGVAEQFF. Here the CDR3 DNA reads TGTGCCTGGAGTACAGGACTAGCGGGAGTTGCTGAGCAGTTCTTC.

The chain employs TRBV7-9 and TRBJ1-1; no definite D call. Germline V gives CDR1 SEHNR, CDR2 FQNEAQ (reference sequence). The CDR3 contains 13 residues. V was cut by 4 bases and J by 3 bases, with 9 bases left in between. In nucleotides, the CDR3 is TGTGCCAGCAGCTACATCGTCCACACTGAAGCTTTCTTT. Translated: CASSYIVHTEAFF.

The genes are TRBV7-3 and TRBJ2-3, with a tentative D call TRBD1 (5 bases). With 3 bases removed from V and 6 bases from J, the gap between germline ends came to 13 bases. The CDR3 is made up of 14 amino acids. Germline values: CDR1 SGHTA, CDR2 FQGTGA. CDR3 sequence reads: CASSFSLQADTQYF. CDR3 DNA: TGTGCCAGCAGCTTTTCCCTACAGGCGGATACGCAGTATTTT.